The 2 T cell receptor beta chains listed next were all sequenced from one sample in a study of T-cell reconstitution after alpha-beta-depleted transplantation in children. Preparation of the TCRbeta library was carried out with unique molecular identifiers. One entry per CDR3 protein, called by TCRdb with MiXCR from the PCR reads. Among around 410,000 distinct CDR3 sequences, roughly a tenth were seen once, and the ten largest hold nearly 5.5%. The specimen comprised PBMCs from the stem cell graft donor, sampled from the stem cell graft. The receptors originated from a human donor who donated a stem cell graft to a child with acute myeloid leukemia.

This chain links TRBV24-1 with TRBJ2-1, with D tentatively TRBD1 or TRBD2 (5 bases each). Germline-derived CDR1 and CDR2 are KGHDR and SFDVKD. The V gene lost 0 bases and the J gene lost 6 bases, with 5 bases spanning the gap. The CDR3 extends over 13 amino acids. CDR3 amino acids: CATSDLGGNEQFF. The CDR3 DNA reads as TGTGCCACCAGTGATTTGGGGGGCAATGAGCAGTTCTTC.

V is TRBV29-1 and J is TRBJ2-7, with a possible D match to TRBD1 (5 bases). This CDR3 contains 13 residues. The V gene lost 4 bases and the J gene lost 0 bases, with 10 bases spanning the gap. Germline lookup yields CDR1 SQVTM and CDR2 ANQGSEA. The CDR3 region has the DNA TGCAGCGTTGGTGGGGCCGCCTCCTACGAGCAGTACTTC. Residues: CSVGGAASYEQYF.